This is a list of T cell receptor beta chains from one sample in a study of blood T cell repertoires in COVID-19. Libraries were prepared by immunoSEQ multiplex PCR; TCRdb keeps only in-frame clonotypes and omits some of them. This sample has about half a million clones, with 89% found just once. The specimen was peripheral blood. The receptors here all came from a man younger than 35 with COVID-19, enrolled during active disease. CDR3s include the opening cysteine and the closing phenylalanine or tryptophan. A D gene is named only where the DNA matches it firmly. Size is stated for part of the rows, as once, few or many counts, or as a class when the clone is expanded.

cdr3_nt cdr3_aa d_call j_call clone_size v_call
TGTGCCAGCAGCTTTAAATCTGCAGGGGTGGACACCGGGGAGCTGTTTTTT CASSFKSAGVDTGELFF - TRBJ2-2 - TRBV7-9
TGTGCCAGCAGCTCCCGCTATTTAACAGGGCCAGATACGCAGTATTTT CASSSRYLTGPDTQYF - TRBJ2-3 - TRBV7-6
TGTGCCAGCAGTAAACTAGCGGGGTCGAACAATGAGCAGTTCTTC CASSKLAGSNNEQFF TRBD2 TRBJ2-1 many TRBV6-6
TGTGCCAGTACTCTTTACTCCGGGAGTAACACCGGGGAGCTGTTTTTT CASTLYSGSNTGELFF - TRBJ2-2 - TRBV19
TGTGCCAGCAGCTTAGCTAGTCGGGACAGGTCCCCCTACGAGCAGTACTTC CASSLASRDRSPYEQYF TRBD1 TRBJ2-7 - TRBV7-2
TGTGCCAGCAGTTTGACCGAGGGTTTAGGCTACACCTTC CASSLTEGLGYTF - TRBJ1-2 - TRBV12-3/TRBV12-4
TGCAGCGTAGCGGGAGTAGGCGGCGAGCAGTACTTC CSVAGVGGEQYF TRBD2 TRBJ2-7 few TRBV29-1
TGTGCCAGCAAGACGGGCCTAGCGGAGACCCAGTACTTC CASKTGLAETQYF - TRBJ2-5 once TRBV2
TGTGCCAGCAGGGAAGGGGGCGATGAAAAACTGTTTTTT CASREGGDEKLFF TRBD1 TRBJ1-4 - TRBV12-3/TRBV12-4
TGTGCCAGCAGCTTACGTAGTTCTGGGGCCAACGTCCTGACTTTC CASSLRSSGANVLTF - TRBJ2-6 - TRBV7-9
TGTGCCATCATCAAGGGGGGGACTGAAGCTTTCTTT CAIIKGGTEAFF - TRBJ1-1 few TRBV14
TGTGCCATACAGGGGGCGCTGACCTACAATGAGCAGTTCTTC CAIQGALTYNEQFF TRBD1 TRBJ2-1 - TRBV10-3
TGCGCCAGCAGCCCCGGGGGGGGTCACTACAATGAGCAGTTCTTC CASSPGGGHYNEQFF TRBD2 TRBJ2-1 - TRBV5-1
TGTGCCAGCAGCTTAGGACAGATAATGAACACTGAAGCTTTCTTT CASSLGQIMNTEAFF - TRBJ1-1 - TRBV5-5
TGTGCCAGTAGTACGCGGAGTGAGCAGTTCTTC CASSTRSEQFF - TRBJ2-1 - TRBV19
TGCAGCGTTGAAGTTCAGGGGCGACGGACTGAAGCTTTCTTT CSVEVQGRRTEAFF - TRBJ1-1 - TRBV29-1
TGTGCCAGCAACGACATTTCGAACACTGAAGCTTTCTTT CASNDISNTEAFF - TRBJ1-1 - TRBV7-9
TGTGCCAGCAGCAACGGTCCCCCGACCTCAGGTACCCAGTACTTC CASSNGPPTSGTQYF - TRBJ2-5 - TRBV6-6
TGTGCCAGCGTATCCCCAGGGGCTTACTTT CASVSPGAYF - TRBJ1-1 few TRBV12-3/TRBV12-4
TGCGCCAGCAGCTTGGACAGGGTCAAGCAAGAGACCCAGTACTTC CASSLDRVKQETQYF - TRBJ2-5 - TRBV5-1
TGTGCCAGCAGCACCACTAGCGGGGGGACCACAGATACGCAGTATTTT CASSTTSGGTTDTQYF TRBD2 TRBJ2-3 - TRBV7-8
TGTGCCAGTAGTATGGGGGGTGGCTACACCTTC CASSMGGGYTF - TRBJ1-2 - TRBV19
TGTGCCAGTAGTATAAGATCAGGGTTGGATCAGCCCCAGCATTTT CASSIRSGLDQPQHF - TRBJ1-5 - TRBV19
TGCGCCAGCAGCCTCCCCGGGACGGAGGGTAGGGAGCAGTACTTC CASSLPGTEGREQYF - TRBJ2-7 - TRBV4-1
TGCGCCAGCAGCCAAGATGGACTTCTTTACACAGATACGCAGTATTTT CASSQDGLLYTDTQYF - TRBJ2-3 - TRBV4-1
TGTGCCAGCAGTGACCGGCAGGGATCCTACAACTATGGCTACACCTTC CASSDRQGSYNYGYTF - TRBJ1-2 - TRBV2
TGCGCCAGCAGCCGAATCAGGGGAGAGACCCAGTACTTC CASSRIRGETQYF - TRBJ2-5 - TRBV4-1
TGTGCCAGCAGCCTCGGGGGGAACTATGGCTACACCTTC CASSLGGNYGYTF - TRBJ1-2 once TRBV5-6
TGTGCCAGCAGCTTGAGCGGGAGCACAGATACGCAGTATTTT CASSLSGSTDTQYF - TRBJ2-3 few TRBV5-5
TGTGCCACCAATCCGCCCCGTCTGGGACAGAGTTTGAACACTGAAGCTTTCTTT CATNPPRLGQSLNTEAFF TRBD1 TRBJ1-1 - TRBV15
TGTGCCACCTCGCCGGGACTCATGACAGATACGCAGTATTTT CATSPGLMTDTQYF - TRBJ2-3 once TRBV10-3
TGCGCCAGCAGCTTGGAGGTTGCGGGACGGGACACTGAAGCTTTCTTT CASSLEVAGRDTEAFF - TRBJ1-1 few TRBV5-1
TGTGCCAGCAGTAGACTAGCGGGAGTAATAAATGAGCAGTTCTTC CASSRLAGVINEQFF TRBD2 TRBJ2-1 once TRBV6-5
TGCGCCAGCAGCCAGGGACAGGGGGCCCGCGAGCAGTACTTC CASSQGQGAREQYF TRBD1 TRBJ2-7 - TRBV4-1
TGTGCCAGCAGTTCGCAGGGGCACCTAGGGGACGAGCAGTACTTC CASSSQGHLGDEQYF - TRBJ2-7 - TRBV6-5
TGCGCCAGCAAGAAGCGGGAGGGCCCCCAAGAGACCCAGTACTTC CASKKREGPQETQYF TRBD2 TRBJ2-5 - TRBV5-1
TGTGCCAGCAGTTACTCGTGGGAGGGCGGTCAGCCCCAGCATTTT CASSYSWEGGQPQHF - TRBJ1-5 - TRBV6-5
TGTGCCAGCAGCCCTAGGACTAGCGGGTCGAACACCGGGGAGCTGTTTTTT CASSPRTSGSNTGELFF TRBD2 TRBJ2-2 - TRBV7-6